Below are 21 T cell receptor beta chains sequenced from a single sample in a study of blood T cell repertoires in COVID-19. Produced via immunoSEQ multiplex PCR; TCRdb's table is partial and in-frame only. The repertoire holds 99,000 or so clones, with roughly nine tenths as singletons. Sequencing was carried out using peripheral blood. These receptors were obtained from a human donor in a cohort sampled during active COVID-19.

The chain uses TRBV11-3 and TRBJ2-7; 7 bases align to TRBD1. The CDR3 runs to 13 residues. Per germline, CDR1 SGHNT and CDR2 YENEEA. V was pared by 7 bases and J by 7 bases, with 10 bases of the junction left unmatched. Here the CDR3 DNA reads TGTGCCAGCATCGCGGCACAGGGGAGAGAGCAGTACTTC. This encodes CASIAAQGREQYF.

This chain joins TRBV7-8 and TRBJ2-3; 9 nucleotides line up with TRBD2. Germline V gene sequence: CDR1 SGHVS, CDR2 FQNEAQ. V gave up 5 bases and J gave up 4 bases; unmatched junction bases: 4. CDR3 length: 14 residues. Here the CDR3 reads CASSPWTSADTQYF. CDR3 in DNA: TGTGCCAGCAGCCCCTGGACTAGCGCAGATACGCAGTATTTT.

The genes are TRBV6-2 or TRBV6-3 and TRBJ1-1; D gene unclear. CDR3 length: 16 residues. In germline, CDR1 is MNHEY, CDR2 SVGEGT. Trimming took off 4 bases at V and 4 bases at J, with 19 bases between the two ends. DNA of the CDR3: TGTGCCAGCAGTTCCCTGGACGGTGGGGAGGCCACTGAAGCTTTCTTT. Translation gives CASSSLDGGEATEAFF.

This clone is medium-sized (0.01 to 0.1%). V is TRBV28 and J is TRBJ2-3; D ambiguous. Germline CDR1 and CDR2: MDHEN and SYDVKM. The CDR3 has 16 amino acids. V gave up 5 bases and J gave up 1 base, with 16 bases separating them. This chain's CDR3 is CASSLGYGAGTDTQYF. The CDR3 nucleotides read TGTGCCAGCAGTCTCGGATACGGCGCGGGCACAGATACGCAGTATTTT.

The chain uses TRBV25-1 and TRBJ1-1; possibly TRBD1 for D (5 bases). The CDR3 is made up of 12 amino acids. From germline, CDR1 is MGHDK and CDR2 SYGVNS. Trimming pared 9 bases from V and 1 base from J, leaving 9 bases between. The CDR3 protein is CASRGGNTEAFF. In DNA form, the CDR3 reads TGTGCCAGTCGGGGGGGGAACACTGAAGCTTTCTTT.

J is TRBJ2-3 and V is TRBV5-1; D not certain. V was pared by 0 bases and J by 6 bases, with 8 bases between. Per germline, CDR1 SGHRS and CDR2 YFSETQ. The CDR3 covers 13 residues. CDR3 sequence: CASSLGAIDTQYF. For the CDR3, the DNA is TGCGCCAGCAGCTTGGGAGCCATTGATACGCAGTATTTT.

The V call is TRBV7-9, the J call TRBJ1-1; D gene unclear. The CDR3 spans 13 residues. Trimming shortened V by 2 bases and J by 2 bases, and 6 bases separated the two germline ends. Germline V gives CDR1 SEHNR, CDR2 FQNEAQ (reference sequence). The CDR3 DNA is TGTGCCAGCAGCTTAAACAGCAACACTGAAGCTTTCTTT. This encodes CASSLNSNTEAFF.

V gene TRBV18 combines with J gene TRBJ2-3; 8 positions match TRBD2. After removal of 4 bases from V and 4 bases from J, the junction contained 10 bases not matched to a gene. Germline CDR1 and CDR2: KGHSH and LQKENI. This CDR3 contains 16 residues. DNA of the CDR3: TGTGCCAGCTCACGGCGGGAGGCACAGCAGGCAGATACGCAGTATTTT. Amino acid sequence: CASSRREAQQADTQYF.

The rearrangement links TRBV5-1 to TRBJ2-2; TRBD2 aligns across 9 bases. Germline assignment: CDR1 SGHRS and CDR2 YFSETQ. V shed 1 base and J 0 bases; nucleotides not matched to a gene: 4. This CDR3 has 17 residues. The CDR3 sequence is CASSLTLAGTNTGELFF. In DNA form, the CDR3 reads TGCGCCAGCAGCTTGACGCTAGCGGGAACGAACACCGGGGAGCTGTTTTTT.

The CDR3 bases are TGTGCCAGCAGCCATCGGACTTTACACACCGGGGAGCTGTTTTTT. Translated, it gives CASSHRTLHTGELFF. The V and J genes are TRBV3-1 (or the pseudogene TRBV3-2) and TRBJ2-2, with D tentatively TRBD2 (5 bases). CDR3 length equals 15 residues. V was shortened by 3 bases and J by 3 bases, with 11 bases between the two germline ends. Germline CDR1 and CDR2: LGHDT and YNNKEL (reference sequence).

The J gene is TRBJ2-1, the V gene TRBV5-1, with D tentatively TRBD1 (6 bases). The germline V gene has CDR1 SGHRS and CDR2 YFSETQ. V dropped 2 bases and J dropped 0 bases, with 9 bases sitting between them. This CDR3 contains 15 residues. This chain's CDR3 is CASSFDRSSYNEQFF. The CDR3 DNA reads TGCGCCAGCAGCTTTGACAGGAGCTCCTACAATGAGCAGTTCTTC.

The rearrangement joins TRBV27 to TRBJ1-6; 9 bases are shared with TRBD1. The V and J ends lost 4 bases and 7 bases, in that order; junction bases with no gene match: 2. Germline CDR1 is MNHEY and CDR2 is SMNVEV (reference sequence). CDR3 length equals 14 residues. DNA of the CDR3: TGTGCCAGCAGTTCGGACAGGGGAAATTCACCCCTCCACTTT. It translates to CASSSDRGNSPLHF.

This rearrangement joins TRBV7-2 to TRBJ1-6; 7 bases align to TRBD1. The trim removed 6 bases at V and 3 bases at J, leaving 5 bases unmatched. The germline V gene has CDR1 SGHTA and CDR2 FQGNSA. This CDR3 region has 15 residues. This CDR3 is CASSGQAFYNSPLHF. The CDR3 coding sequence is TGTGCCAGCAGTGGACAGGCCTTCTATAATTCACCCCTCCACTTT.

V gene TRBV6-5 combines with J gene TRBJ2-7; possible D gene TRBD2, 6 bases. CDR1 is MNHEY and CDR2 is SVGAGI in the germline V gene. The CDR3 length is 13 residues. With 6 bases removed from V and 2 bases from J, the gap between germline ends came to 11 bases. The DNA of the CDR3 is TGTGCCAGCAGGGGGGGTCATGCCTACGAGCAGTACTTC. Amino acid sequence: CASRGGHAYEQYF.

The chain uses TRBV28 and TRBJ1-2, with TRBD1 matching over 7 bases. Germline V gene sequence: CDR1 MDHEN, CDR2 SYDVKM. The CDR3 covers 12 residues. The J segment lost 7 bases and the V segment lost 6 bases, leaving 5 bases of the junction unmatched. CDR3: CASRDRIGGYTF. The CDR3 region has the DNA TGTGCCAGCAGGGACAGGATAGGTGGCTACACCTTC.

A single count supports this clone. This chain links TRBV10-2 with TRBJ2-1, with D tentatively TRBD2 (5 bases). The CDR3 contains 16 residues. Trimming took 4 bases from V and 0 from J, leaving 13 bases between them. Per germline, CDR1 WSHSY and CDR2 SAAADI. CDR3 amino acids: CASSGGAMGSYNEQFF. The CDR3 DNA reads TGCGCCAGCAGTGGGGGAGCGATGGGCTCCTACAATGAGCAGTTCTTC.

The gene calls are TRBV5-6 and TRBJ2-2, with no clear D. Germline CDR1 SGHDT, CDR2 YYEEEE. The CDR3 is made up of 16 amino acids. V was clipped by 7 bases and J by 4 bases, with 20 bases between them. The CDR3 DNA sequence: TGTGCCAGCGGGTTTACAGTCTTCAGTTCCACCGGGGAGCTGTTTTTT. It translates to CASGFTVFSSTGELFF.

This clone was recorded once. V gene TRBV14 combines with J gene TRBJ2-7, with D perhaps matching TRBD1 (6 bases). Trimming removed 5 bases at V and 6 bases at J, with 14 bases between. Germline assignment: CDR1 SGHDN and CDR2 FVKESK. The CDR3 consists of 13 residues. The CDR3 loop is CASSSQQGTEQYF. Written as DNA, the CDR3 is TGTGCCAGCAGCTCCCAACAGGGAACCGAGCAGTACTTC.

There are many counts of this clone. The rearrangement uses TRBV6-6 and TRBJ1-2; TRBD1 might be the D (5 bases). The CDR3 is 12 amino acids. Trimming took 5 bases from V and 6 from J, leaving 10 bases between them. CDR1 and CDR2 from the germline V gene are MNHNY and SVGAGI (reference sequence). CDR3 loop: CASSGASDGYTF. In DNA, the CDR3 is TGTGCCAGCAGTGGGGCAAGTGATGGCTACACCTTC.

The rearrangement uses TRBV7-2 and TRBJ1-4, with TRBD1 matching 9 bases. The CDR3 has 15 amino acids. Trimming at V came to 5 bases and at J to 8 bases, leaving 9 bases not matched to a gene. CDR1 and CDR2 from the germline V gene are SGHTA and FQGNSA. In DNA, the CDR3 is TGTGCCAGCAGCCCAAGGGACAGGGTCGGAGAAAAACTGTTTTTT. This translates into CASSPRDRVGEKLFF.

The chain couples TRBV7-8 to TRBJ2-3; possible D gene TRBD1, 6 bases. CDR1 is SGHVS and CDR2 is FQNEAQ in the germline V gene. Between the trimmed V and J ends, which lost 1 base and 2 bases, there was a span of 7 bases. This CDR3 region has 14 residues. In nucleotides, the CDR3 is TGTGCCAGCAGCTTAGGACAGGACACAGATACGCAGTATTTT. It translates to CASSLGQDTDTQYF. Together with reference TRBV7-8 and TRBJ2-3, the CDR3 gives the full variable domain: GAGVSQSPRYKVAKRGQDVALRCDPISGHVSLFWYQQALGQGPEFLTYFQNEAQLDKSGLPSDRFFAERPEGSVSTLKIQRTQQEDSAVYLCASSLGQDTDTQYFGPGTRLTVL.